A single TCR beta chain is shown here with its context. This entry is derived from a study of cytomegalovirus exposure and HLA in healthy donors. Primers included in the PCR were 60 Vbeta and 13 Jbeta primers. Clones were read by immunoSEQ multiplex PCR, and TCRdb kept only the in-frame ones, dropping some. The table shows about 210,000 clones, with about 79% occurring only once. Germline V gives CDR1 MNHEY, CDR2 SVGAGI. The CDR3 spans 14 residues. V gave up 5 bases and J gave up 9 bases, with 19 bases separating them. This sequence joins TRBV6-5 and TRBJ2-5; perhaps TRBD2 as D (7 bases). Material for sequencing was PBMCs. This sequence was found in a male donor in good health and CMV-seronegative. The DNA for the CDR3 is TGTGCCAGCAGTAAACAGGGCCGGGGGGAGGCCCAGTACTTC. Residues: CASSKQGRGEAQYF.